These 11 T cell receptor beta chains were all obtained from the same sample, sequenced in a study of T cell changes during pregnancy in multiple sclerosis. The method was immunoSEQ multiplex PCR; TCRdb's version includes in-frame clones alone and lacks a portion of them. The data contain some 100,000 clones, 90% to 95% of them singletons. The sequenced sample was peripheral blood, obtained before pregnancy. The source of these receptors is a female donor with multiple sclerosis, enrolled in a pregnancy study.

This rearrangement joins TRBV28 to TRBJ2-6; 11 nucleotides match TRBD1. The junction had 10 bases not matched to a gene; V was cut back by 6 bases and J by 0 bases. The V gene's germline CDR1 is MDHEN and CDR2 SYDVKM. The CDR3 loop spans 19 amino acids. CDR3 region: CASSIGWGTGGSGANVLTF. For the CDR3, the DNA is TGTGCCAGCAGCATAGGGTGGGGGACAGGGGGCTCTGGGGCCAACGTCCTGACTTTC.

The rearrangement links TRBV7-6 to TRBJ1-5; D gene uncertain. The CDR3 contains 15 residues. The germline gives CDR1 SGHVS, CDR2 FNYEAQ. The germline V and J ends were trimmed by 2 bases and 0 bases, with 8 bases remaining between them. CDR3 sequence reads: CASSLSGYSNQPQHF. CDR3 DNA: TGTGCCAGCAGCTTAAGCGGTTATAGCAATCAGCCCCAGCATTTT.

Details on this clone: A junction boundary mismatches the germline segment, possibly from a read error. This CDR3 reads CASSFSGGRSYDEQFF. DNA of the CDR3: TGCGCCAGCAGCTTTTCTGGCGGGAGGTCCTACGATGAGCAGTTCTTC. The chain combines TRBV5-1 with TRBJ2-1; 8 nucleotides agree with TRBD2. CDR3 length equals 16 residues. Germline values: CDR1 SGHRS, CDR2 YFSETQ. Full variable domain (rest looked up from reference TRBV5-1 and TRBJ2-1): KAGVTQTPRYLIKTRGQQVTLSCSPISGHRSVSWYQQTPGQGLQFLFEYFSETQRNKGNFPGRFSGRQFSNSRSEMNVSTLELGDSALYLCASSFSGGRSYDEQFFGPGTRLTVL.

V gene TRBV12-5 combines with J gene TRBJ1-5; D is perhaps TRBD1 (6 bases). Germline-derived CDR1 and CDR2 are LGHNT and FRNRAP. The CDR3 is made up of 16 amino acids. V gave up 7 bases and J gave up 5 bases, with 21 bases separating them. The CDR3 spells CASALSTGAGDQPQHF. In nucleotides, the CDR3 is TGTGCTAGTGCCCTTTCTACCGGGGCAGGGGATCAGCCCCAGCATTTT.

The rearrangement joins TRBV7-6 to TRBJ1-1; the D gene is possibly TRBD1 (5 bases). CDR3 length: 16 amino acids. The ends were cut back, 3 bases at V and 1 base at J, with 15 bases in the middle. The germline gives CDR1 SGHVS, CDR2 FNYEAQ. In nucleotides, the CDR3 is TGTGCCAGCAGCTTCACGCCCCTAGACAGGAACACTGAAGCTTTCTTT. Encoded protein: CASSFTPLDRNTEAFF. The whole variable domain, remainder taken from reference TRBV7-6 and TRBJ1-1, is GAGVSQSPRYKVTKRGQDVALRCDPISGHVSLYWYRQALGQGPEFLTYFNYEAQQDKSGLPNDRFSAERPEGSISTLTIQRTEQRDSAMYRCASSFTPLDRNTEAFFGQGTRLTVV.

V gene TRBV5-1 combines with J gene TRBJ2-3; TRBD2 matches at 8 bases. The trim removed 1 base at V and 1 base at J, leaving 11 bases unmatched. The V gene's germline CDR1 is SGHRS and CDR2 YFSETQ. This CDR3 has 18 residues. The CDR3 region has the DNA TGCGCCAGCAGCTTGACTCCCTTCGGACTAGCAGGCACAGATACGCAGTATTTT. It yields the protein CASSLTPFGLAGTDTQYF. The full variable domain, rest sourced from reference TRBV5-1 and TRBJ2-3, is KAGVTQTPRYLIKTRGQQVTLSCSPISGHRSVSWYQQTPGQGLQFLFEYFSETQRNKGNFPGRFSGRQFSNSRSEMNVSTLELGDSALYLCASSLTPFGLAGTDTQYFGPGTRLTVL.

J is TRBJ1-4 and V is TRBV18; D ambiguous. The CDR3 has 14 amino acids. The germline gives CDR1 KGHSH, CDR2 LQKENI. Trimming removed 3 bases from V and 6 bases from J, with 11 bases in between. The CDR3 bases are TGTGCCAGCTCACCGGTCCCATGGCATGAAAAACTGTTTTTT. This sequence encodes CASSPVPWHEKLFF.

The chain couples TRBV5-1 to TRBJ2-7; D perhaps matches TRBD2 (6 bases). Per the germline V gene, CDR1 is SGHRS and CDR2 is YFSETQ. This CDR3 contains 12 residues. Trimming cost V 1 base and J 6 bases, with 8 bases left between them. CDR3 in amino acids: CASSLTSTEQYF. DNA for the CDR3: TGCGCCAGCAGCTTGACTAGCACCGAGCAGTACTTC.

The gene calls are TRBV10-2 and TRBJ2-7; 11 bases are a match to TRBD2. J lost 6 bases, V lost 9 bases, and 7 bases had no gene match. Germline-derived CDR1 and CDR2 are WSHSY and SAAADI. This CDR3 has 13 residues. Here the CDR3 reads CASANSGRVEQYF. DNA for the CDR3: TGCGCCAGTGCGAATAGCGGGAGGGTCGAGCAGTACTTC.

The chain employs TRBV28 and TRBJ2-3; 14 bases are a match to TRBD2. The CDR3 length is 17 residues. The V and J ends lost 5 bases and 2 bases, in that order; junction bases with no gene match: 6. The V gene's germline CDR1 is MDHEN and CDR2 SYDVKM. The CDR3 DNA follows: TGTGCCAGCAGTCGCGGGACTAGCGGGAGACCCACAGATACGCAGTATTTT. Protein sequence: CASSRGTSGRPTDTQYF.

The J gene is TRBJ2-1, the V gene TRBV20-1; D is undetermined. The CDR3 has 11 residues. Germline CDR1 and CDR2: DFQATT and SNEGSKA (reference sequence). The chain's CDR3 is CSRERDNEQFF. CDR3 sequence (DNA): TGCAGCCGTGAACGAGACAATGAGCAGTTCTTC.